These 3 T cell receptor beta chains share one sample of origin, sequenced in a study of T cell responses to AZD1222 COVID-19 vaccine. Profiled with immunoSEQ multiplex PCR; TCRdb holds only in-frame clones, not every one. The sample shows 150,000 to 200,000 clones, 88% of them seen only once. The starting material was peripheral blood, obtained 28 days after the second AZD1222 dose. The receptors were gathered from an adult who received the AZD1222 COVID-19 vaccine.

This clone occurred a few times. The V call is TRBV12-3 or TRBV12-4, the J call TRBJ2-1; D unresolved. The CDR3 is 13 residues long. V dropped 1 base and J dropped 5 bases, with 6 bases sitting between them. CDR3: CASSLERNNEQFF. The CDR3 DNA reads as TGTGCCAGCAGTTTAGAAAGAAACAATGAGCAGTTCTTC.

V usage is TRBV4-1 and J usage is TRBJ1-6, with D tentatively TRBD1 (6 bases). Deletions cut 0 bases from V and 7 bases from J, with 22 bases between. Germline V CDR1 and CDR2: MGHRA, YSYEKL. The CDR3 totals 19 residues. The CDR3 loop reads CASSQDQQGFGQENSPLHF. In DNA, the CDR3 is TGCGCCAGCAGCCAAGATCAACAGGGCTTCGGGCAAGAGAATTCACCCCTCCACTTT.

This chain connects TRBV14 to TRBJ1-2, with D possibly being TRBD1 (5 bases). With 1 base removed from V and 5 bases from J, the gap between germline ends came to 14 bases. The CDR3 is 15 residues long. The germline gives CDR1 SGHDN, CDR2 FVKESK. The CDR3 coding sequence is TGTGCCAGCAGCCAAGCGGCACTGGGGGGTTATGGCTACACCTTC. This translates into CASSQAALGGYGYTF.